The rows below give T cell receptor beta chains drawn from one sample of a study of persistence of HIV-infected CD4 T cells. These receptors have no known antigen. The assay was immunoSEQ multiplex PCR, and TCRdb's table has in-frame clones only and misses some. The profile shows just over 40,000 clones, around 78% of them singletons. The source was CD4+ T cells sorted from PBMCs after approximately 19-hour stimulation, collected from a patient who received antiretroviral therapy. The receptors come from an adult man with HIV who was CMV-seropositive. Each CDR3 is given with its conserved first and last residue. The D gene is left open where the match is weak. Some rows have no size entry. The others give once, few or many, or a class for an expanded clone.

abundance	d_gene	v_gene	j_gene	CDR3nt	CDR3aa
-	-	TRBV3-1/TRBV3-2	TRBJ2-6	TGTGCCAGCAGCCAAGTTGGTATGGTCCAAAGCTCTGGGGCCAACGTCCTGACTTTC	CASSQVGMVQSSGANVLTF
-	-	TRBV28	TRBJ1-2	TGTGCCAGCAGTTTATCGGACCGACCTGGCTACACCTTC	CASSLSDRPGYTF
-	-	TRBV6-5	TRBJ2-5	TGTGCCAGCAGTCCGCATGGTCGGCTAGAGACCCAGTACTTC	CASSPHGRLETQYF
-	-	TRBV19	TRBJ2-3	TGTGCCAGTAGTATTGGGGGGAAACTTAGCACAGATACGCAGTATTTT	CASSIGGKLSTDTQYF
-	-	TRBV9	TRBJ1-1	TGTGCCAGCAGCGTAGTTTTCCGGGGGTCCCGGGGAGTTGAAACTGAAGCTTTCTTT	CASSVVFRGSRGVETEAFF
-	-	TRBV30	TRBJ1-2	TGTGCCTGGAGTGTACAGAAGGGCTACTATGGCTACACCTTC	CAWSVQKGYYGYTF
-	-	TRBV6-2/TRBV6-3	TRBJ1-1	TGTGCCAGCAGTTATAGGGGTGGCACTGAAGCTTTCTTT	CASSYRGGTEAFF
-	-	TRBV18	TRBJ2-2	TGTGCCAGCTCACCGCAGGGACGAGACACCGGGGAGCTGTTTTTT	CASSPQGRDTGELFF
-	TRBD2	TRBV7-2	TRBJ2-5	TGTGCCAGCAGCCCTAGCGGGGGGCAGGAGACCCAGTACTTC	CASSPSGGQETQYF
-	TRBD1	TRBV7-9	TRBJ1-1	TGTGCCAGCAGCTCTCTTCGGACAGGAAGGACTGCAGCTTTCTTT	CASSSLRTGRTAAFF
-	-	TRBV10-3	TRBJ2-3	TGTGCCATCAGTGATAAGAGTCCCACAGATACGCAGTATTTT	CAISDKSPTDTQYF
-	TRBD1	TRBV19	TRBJ1-2	TGTGCCAGTCGGTTAAAAGCGACAGGGACAGCCTATGGCTACACCTTC	CASRLKATGTAYGYTF
few	-	TRBV29-1	TRBJ1-1	TGCAGCGGCCGGGGCAGTACGAACACTGAAGCTTTCTTT	CSGRGSTNTEAFF
-	-	TRBV5-1	TRBJ1-6	TGCGCCAGCAGTTTCGACCCGAGCTCCTATAATTCACCCCTCCACTTT	CASSFDPSSYNSPLHF
-	-	TRBV13	TRBJ2-7	TGTGCCAGCAGTTCATCGGGACCCAGGGGCGACCACTCCTACGAGCAGTACTTC	CASSSSGPRGDHSYEQYF
-	-	TRBV27	TRBJ1-1	TGTGCCAGCAGTTTATCGGCAGTCATGAACACTGAAGCTTTCTTT	CASSLSAVMNTEAFF
-	-	TRBV10-3	TRBJ2-5	TGTGCCATCGGGCCCCGACCCGAGGGAGAGACCCAGTACTTC	CAIGPRPEGETQYF
-	-	TRBV10-3	TRBJ2-5	TGTGCCATCAGTGAGTCGACGGGGTGGGGAGAGACCCAGTACTTC	CAISESTGWGETQYF
-	-	TRBV2	TRBJ2-1	TGTGCCAGCAGTGACCCGACAGGCAGGGGACTCTACAATGAGCAGTTCTTC	CASSDPTGRGLYNEQFF
few	TRBD2	TRBV6-4	TRBJ2-1	TGTGCCAGCAGTGACCCCGGGACTAGCTGGTCCTCCTCCTACAATGAGCAGTTCTTC	CASSDPGTSWSSSYNEQFF
-	TRBD1	TRBV3-1/TRBV3-2	TRBJ1-1	TGTGCCAGCAGCCAAACGGGACAGGGAGGCACTGAAGCTTTCTTT	CASSQTGQGGTEAFF
-	TRBD2	TRBV3-1/TRBV3-2	TRBJ2-5	TGTGCCAGCAGCCCCTACCGGGGTAGCGGGGGCCAAGAGACCCAGTACTTC	CASSPYRGSGGQETQYF